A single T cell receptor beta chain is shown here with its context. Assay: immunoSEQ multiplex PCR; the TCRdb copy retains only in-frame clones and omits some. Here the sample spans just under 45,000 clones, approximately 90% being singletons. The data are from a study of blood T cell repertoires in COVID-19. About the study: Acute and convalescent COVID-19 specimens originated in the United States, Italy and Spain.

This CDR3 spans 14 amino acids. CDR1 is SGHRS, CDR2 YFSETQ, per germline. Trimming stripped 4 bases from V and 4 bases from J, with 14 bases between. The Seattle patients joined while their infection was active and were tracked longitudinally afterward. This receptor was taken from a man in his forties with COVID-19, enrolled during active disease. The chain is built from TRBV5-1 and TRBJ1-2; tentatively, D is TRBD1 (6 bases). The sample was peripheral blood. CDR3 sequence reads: CASSRGDIAYGYTF. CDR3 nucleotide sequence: TGCGCCAGCAGCAGAGGGGACATCGCCTATGGCTACACCTTC.